The present entry profiles one TCR beta chain with its context. Its specificity is not known. This CDR3 spans 15 amino acids. The germline V gene has CDR1 MNHEY and CDR2 SMNVEV (reference sequence). V trimming: 2 bases; J trimming: 4 bases; junction bases outside the gene matches: 5. Only in-frame clones appear in the TCRdb table, and some are missing; sequencing was by immunoSEQ multiplex PCR. Of about 120,000 clones listed, under 90% were seen once; the top ten hold 6.3%. These data are taken from a study of T cell responses to AZD1222 COVID-19 vaccine. Study as a whole: Timing groups of about 4 and about 12 weeks for second doses were pooled.

Study results and limitations: Epitopes outside B.1.351 and B.1.1.7 mutated regions reportedly drew nearly half of spike TCRs.

Sample: peripheral blood, taken on day 0 of AZD1222 vaccination. The receptor was isolated from an adult in good health. The J gene is TRBJ1-2, the V gene TRBV27; 9 bases align to TRBD1. The CDR3, as DNA: TGTGCCAGCAGTTTAATGGGGACAGGGACCTATGGCTACACCTTC. Residues: CASSLMGTGTYGYTF.